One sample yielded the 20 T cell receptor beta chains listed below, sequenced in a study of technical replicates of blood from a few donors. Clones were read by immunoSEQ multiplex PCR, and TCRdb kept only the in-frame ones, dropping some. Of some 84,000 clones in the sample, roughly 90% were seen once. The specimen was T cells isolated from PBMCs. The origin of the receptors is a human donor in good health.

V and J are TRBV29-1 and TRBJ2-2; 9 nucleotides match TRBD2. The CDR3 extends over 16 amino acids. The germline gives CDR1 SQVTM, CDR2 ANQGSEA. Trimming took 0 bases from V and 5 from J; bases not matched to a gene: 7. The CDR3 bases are TGCAGCGTTGAAGATTGGGCGGGAGGGCGGACCGGGGAGCTGTTTTTT. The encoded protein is CSVEDWAGGRTGELFF.

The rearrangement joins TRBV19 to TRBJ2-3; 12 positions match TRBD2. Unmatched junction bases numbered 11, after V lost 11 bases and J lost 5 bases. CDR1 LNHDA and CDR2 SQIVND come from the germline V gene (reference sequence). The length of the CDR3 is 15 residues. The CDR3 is CAVKTSGRPIDTQYF. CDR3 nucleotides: TGTGCCGTTAAAACTAGCGGGAGGCCAATAGATACGCAGTATTTT.

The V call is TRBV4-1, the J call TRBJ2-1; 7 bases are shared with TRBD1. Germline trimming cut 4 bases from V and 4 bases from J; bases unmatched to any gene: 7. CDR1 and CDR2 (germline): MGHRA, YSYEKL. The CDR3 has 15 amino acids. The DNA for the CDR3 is TGCGCCAGCAGCCCGGACAGGTTTGGGTACAATGAGCAGTTCTTC. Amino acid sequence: CASSPDRFGYNEQFF.

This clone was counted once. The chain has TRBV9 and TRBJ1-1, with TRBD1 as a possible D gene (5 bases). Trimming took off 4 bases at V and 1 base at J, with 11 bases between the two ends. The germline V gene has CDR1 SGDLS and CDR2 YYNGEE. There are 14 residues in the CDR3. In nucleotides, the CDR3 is TGTGCCAGCAGCCTCCTGGGGGGGAACACTGAAGCTTTCTTT. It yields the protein CASSLLGGNTEAFF.

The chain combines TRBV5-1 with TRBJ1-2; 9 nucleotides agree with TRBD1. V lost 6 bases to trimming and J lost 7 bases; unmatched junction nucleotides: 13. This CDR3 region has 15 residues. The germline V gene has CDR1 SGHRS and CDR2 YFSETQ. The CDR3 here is CASTQGASEARGYTF. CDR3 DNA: TGCGCCAGCACACAGGGGGCTAGTGAGGCTCGTGGCTACACCTTC.

CDR3 sequence reads: CASSYMTGGMVEQYF. CDR3 bases: TGTGCCAGCAGTTATATGACAGGGGGCATGGTCGAGCAGTACTTC. J is TRBJ2-7 and V is TRBV13; 10 bases match TRBD1. Germline CDR1 PRHDT, CDR2 FYEKMQ (reference sequence). This CDR3 is built from 15 residues. V lost 6 bases to trimming and J lost 6 bases; unmatched junction nucleotides: 11.

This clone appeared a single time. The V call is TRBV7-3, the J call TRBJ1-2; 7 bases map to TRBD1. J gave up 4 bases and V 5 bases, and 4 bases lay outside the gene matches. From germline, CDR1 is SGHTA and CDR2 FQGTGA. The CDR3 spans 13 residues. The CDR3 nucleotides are TGTGCCAGCAGCACGGACAGGCTCTATGGCTACACCTTC. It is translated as CASSTDRLYGYTF.

CDR3: CASSVVGSQVDIQYF. In nucleotides, the CDR3 is TGTGCCAGCAGCGTAGTGGGCAGCCAAGTCGACATTCAGTACTTC. This chain joins TRBV9 and TRBJ2-4; D gene ambiguous. V lost 0 bases to trimming and J lost 8 bases, with 15 bases between them. Germline CDR1 is SGDLS and CDR2 is YYNGEE. The CDR3 length is 15 residues.

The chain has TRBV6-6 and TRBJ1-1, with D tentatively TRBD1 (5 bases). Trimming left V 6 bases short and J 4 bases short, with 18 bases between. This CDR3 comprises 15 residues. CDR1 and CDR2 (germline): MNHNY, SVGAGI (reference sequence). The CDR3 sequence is CASSHSAGGGTEAFF. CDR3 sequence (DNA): TGTGCCAGCAGCCATTCGGCGGGGGGGGGCACTGAAGCTTTCTTT.

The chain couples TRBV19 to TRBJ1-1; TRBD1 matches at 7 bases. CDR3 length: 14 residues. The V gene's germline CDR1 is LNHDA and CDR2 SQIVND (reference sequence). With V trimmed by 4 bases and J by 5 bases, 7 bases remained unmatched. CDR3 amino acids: CASSKGQRGTEAFF. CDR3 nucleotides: TGTGCCAGTAGTAAGGGACAGCGGGGGACTGAAGCTTTCTTT.

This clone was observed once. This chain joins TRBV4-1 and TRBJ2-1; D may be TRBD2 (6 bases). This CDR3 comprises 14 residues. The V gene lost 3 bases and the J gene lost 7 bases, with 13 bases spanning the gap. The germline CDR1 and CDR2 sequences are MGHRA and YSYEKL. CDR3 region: CASSQPTRSNEQFF. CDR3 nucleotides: TGCGCCAGCAGCCAGCCGACTAGATCGAATGAGCAGTTCTTC.

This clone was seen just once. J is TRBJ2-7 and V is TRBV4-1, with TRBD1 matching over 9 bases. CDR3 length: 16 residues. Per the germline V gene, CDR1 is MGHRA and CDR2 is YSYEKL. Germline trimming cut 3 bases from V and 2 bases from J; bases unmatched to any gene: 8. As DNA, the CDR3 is TGCGCCAGCAGCCAGCCCCAGGGACAGGGTCCCTACGAGCAGTACTTC. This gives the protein CASSQPQGQGPYEQYF.

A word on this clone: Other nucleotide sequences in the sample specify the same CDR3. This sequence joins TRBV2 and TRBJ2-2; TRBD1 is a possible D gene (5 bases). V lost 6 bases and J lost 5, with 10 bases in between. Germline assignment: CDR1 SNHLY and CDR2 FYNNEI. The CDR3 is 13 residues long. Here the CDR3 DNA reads TGTGCCAGCAGCGGCCAGGGAACCGGGGAGCTGTTTTTT. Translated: CASSGQGTGELFF.

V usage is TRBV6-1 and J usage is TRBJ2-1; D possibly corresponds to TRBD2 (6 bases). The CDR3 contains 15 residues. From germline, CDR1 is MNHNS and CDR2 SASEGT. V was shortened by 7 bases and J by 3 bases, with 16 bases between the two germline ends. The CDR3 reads CASTTGRGHYNEQFF. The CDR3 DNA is TGTGCCAGCACCACCGGGAGAGGGCACTACAATGAGCAGTTCTTC.

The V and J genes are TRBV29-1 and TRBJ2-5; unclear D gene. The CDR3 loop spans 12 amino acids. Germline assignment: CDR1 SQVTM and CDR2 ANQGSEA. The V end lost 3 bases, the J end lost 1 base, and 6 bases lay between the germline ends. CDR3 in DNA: TGCAGCGTTGACAAGCCCCAAGAGACCCAGTACTTC. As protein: CSVDKPQETQYF.

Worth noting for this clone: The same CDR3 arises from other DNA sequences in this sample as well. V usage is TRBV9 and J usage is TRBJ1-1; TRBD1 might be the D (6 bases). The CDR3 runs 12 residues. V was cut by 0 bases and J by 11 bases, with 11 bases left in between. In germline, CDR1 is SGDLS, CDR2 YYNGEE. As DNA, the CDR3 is TGTGCCAGCAGCGTAGAGGCAGGGGAGGCTTTCTTT. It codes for CASSVEAGEAFF.

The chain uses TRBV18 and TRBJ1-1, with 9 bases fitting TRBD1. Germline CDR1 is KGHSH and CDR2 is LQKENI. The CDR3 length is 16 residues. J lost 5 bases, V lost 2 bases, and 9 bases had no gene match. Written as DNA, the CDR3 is TGTGCCAGCTCACCAAACCCGGGACAGGGATTAACTGAAGCTTTCTTT. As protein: CASSPNPGQGLTEAFF. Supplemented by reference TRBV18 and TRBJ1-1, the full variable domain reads NAGVMQNPRHLVRRRGQEARLRCSPMKGHSHVYWYRQLPEEGLKFMVYLQKENIIDESGMPKERFSAEFPKEGPSILRIQQVVRGDSAAYFCASSPNPGQGLTEAFFGQGTRLTVV.

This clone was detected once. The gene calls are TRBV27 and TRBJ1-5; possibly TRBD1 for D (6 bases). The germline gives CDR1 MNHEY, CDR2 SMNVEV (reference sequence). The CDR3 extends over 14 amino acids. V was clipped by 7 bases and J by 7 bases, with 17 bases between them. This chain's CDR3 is CASMGGGAGQPQHF. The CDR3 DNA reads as TGTGCCAGCATGGGAGGGGGGGCTGGACAGCCCCAGCATTTT.

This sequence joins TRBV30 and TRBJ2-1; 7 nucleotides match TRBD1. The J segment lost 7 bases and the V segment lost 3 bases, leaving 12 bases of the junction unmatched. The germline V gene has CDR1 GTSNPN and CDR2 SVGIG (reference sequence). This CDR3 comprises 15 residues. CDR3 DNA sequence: TGTGCCTGGAGACCTCGGGACAGAGAAGTAAATGAGCAGTTCTTC. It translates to CAWRPRDREVNEQFF. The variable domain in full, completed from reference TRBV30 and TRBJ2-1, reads SQTIHQWPATLVQPVGSPLSLECTVEGTSNPNLYWYRQAAGRGLQLLFYSVGIGQISSEVPQNLSASRPQDRQFILSSKKLLLSDSGFYLCAWRPRDREVNEQFFGPGTRLTVL.

The CDR3: CASSFSSIQPQHF. In nucleotides, the CDR3 is TGTGCCAGCAGTTTTAGCTCCATACAGCCCCAGCATTTT. The chain combines TRBV27 with TRBJ1-5, with D hard to call. Trimming shortened V by 3 bases and J by 7 bases, and 10 bases separated the two germline ends. The CDR3 is 13 amino acids. Per germline, CDR1 MNHEY and CDR2 SMNVEV (reference sequence).